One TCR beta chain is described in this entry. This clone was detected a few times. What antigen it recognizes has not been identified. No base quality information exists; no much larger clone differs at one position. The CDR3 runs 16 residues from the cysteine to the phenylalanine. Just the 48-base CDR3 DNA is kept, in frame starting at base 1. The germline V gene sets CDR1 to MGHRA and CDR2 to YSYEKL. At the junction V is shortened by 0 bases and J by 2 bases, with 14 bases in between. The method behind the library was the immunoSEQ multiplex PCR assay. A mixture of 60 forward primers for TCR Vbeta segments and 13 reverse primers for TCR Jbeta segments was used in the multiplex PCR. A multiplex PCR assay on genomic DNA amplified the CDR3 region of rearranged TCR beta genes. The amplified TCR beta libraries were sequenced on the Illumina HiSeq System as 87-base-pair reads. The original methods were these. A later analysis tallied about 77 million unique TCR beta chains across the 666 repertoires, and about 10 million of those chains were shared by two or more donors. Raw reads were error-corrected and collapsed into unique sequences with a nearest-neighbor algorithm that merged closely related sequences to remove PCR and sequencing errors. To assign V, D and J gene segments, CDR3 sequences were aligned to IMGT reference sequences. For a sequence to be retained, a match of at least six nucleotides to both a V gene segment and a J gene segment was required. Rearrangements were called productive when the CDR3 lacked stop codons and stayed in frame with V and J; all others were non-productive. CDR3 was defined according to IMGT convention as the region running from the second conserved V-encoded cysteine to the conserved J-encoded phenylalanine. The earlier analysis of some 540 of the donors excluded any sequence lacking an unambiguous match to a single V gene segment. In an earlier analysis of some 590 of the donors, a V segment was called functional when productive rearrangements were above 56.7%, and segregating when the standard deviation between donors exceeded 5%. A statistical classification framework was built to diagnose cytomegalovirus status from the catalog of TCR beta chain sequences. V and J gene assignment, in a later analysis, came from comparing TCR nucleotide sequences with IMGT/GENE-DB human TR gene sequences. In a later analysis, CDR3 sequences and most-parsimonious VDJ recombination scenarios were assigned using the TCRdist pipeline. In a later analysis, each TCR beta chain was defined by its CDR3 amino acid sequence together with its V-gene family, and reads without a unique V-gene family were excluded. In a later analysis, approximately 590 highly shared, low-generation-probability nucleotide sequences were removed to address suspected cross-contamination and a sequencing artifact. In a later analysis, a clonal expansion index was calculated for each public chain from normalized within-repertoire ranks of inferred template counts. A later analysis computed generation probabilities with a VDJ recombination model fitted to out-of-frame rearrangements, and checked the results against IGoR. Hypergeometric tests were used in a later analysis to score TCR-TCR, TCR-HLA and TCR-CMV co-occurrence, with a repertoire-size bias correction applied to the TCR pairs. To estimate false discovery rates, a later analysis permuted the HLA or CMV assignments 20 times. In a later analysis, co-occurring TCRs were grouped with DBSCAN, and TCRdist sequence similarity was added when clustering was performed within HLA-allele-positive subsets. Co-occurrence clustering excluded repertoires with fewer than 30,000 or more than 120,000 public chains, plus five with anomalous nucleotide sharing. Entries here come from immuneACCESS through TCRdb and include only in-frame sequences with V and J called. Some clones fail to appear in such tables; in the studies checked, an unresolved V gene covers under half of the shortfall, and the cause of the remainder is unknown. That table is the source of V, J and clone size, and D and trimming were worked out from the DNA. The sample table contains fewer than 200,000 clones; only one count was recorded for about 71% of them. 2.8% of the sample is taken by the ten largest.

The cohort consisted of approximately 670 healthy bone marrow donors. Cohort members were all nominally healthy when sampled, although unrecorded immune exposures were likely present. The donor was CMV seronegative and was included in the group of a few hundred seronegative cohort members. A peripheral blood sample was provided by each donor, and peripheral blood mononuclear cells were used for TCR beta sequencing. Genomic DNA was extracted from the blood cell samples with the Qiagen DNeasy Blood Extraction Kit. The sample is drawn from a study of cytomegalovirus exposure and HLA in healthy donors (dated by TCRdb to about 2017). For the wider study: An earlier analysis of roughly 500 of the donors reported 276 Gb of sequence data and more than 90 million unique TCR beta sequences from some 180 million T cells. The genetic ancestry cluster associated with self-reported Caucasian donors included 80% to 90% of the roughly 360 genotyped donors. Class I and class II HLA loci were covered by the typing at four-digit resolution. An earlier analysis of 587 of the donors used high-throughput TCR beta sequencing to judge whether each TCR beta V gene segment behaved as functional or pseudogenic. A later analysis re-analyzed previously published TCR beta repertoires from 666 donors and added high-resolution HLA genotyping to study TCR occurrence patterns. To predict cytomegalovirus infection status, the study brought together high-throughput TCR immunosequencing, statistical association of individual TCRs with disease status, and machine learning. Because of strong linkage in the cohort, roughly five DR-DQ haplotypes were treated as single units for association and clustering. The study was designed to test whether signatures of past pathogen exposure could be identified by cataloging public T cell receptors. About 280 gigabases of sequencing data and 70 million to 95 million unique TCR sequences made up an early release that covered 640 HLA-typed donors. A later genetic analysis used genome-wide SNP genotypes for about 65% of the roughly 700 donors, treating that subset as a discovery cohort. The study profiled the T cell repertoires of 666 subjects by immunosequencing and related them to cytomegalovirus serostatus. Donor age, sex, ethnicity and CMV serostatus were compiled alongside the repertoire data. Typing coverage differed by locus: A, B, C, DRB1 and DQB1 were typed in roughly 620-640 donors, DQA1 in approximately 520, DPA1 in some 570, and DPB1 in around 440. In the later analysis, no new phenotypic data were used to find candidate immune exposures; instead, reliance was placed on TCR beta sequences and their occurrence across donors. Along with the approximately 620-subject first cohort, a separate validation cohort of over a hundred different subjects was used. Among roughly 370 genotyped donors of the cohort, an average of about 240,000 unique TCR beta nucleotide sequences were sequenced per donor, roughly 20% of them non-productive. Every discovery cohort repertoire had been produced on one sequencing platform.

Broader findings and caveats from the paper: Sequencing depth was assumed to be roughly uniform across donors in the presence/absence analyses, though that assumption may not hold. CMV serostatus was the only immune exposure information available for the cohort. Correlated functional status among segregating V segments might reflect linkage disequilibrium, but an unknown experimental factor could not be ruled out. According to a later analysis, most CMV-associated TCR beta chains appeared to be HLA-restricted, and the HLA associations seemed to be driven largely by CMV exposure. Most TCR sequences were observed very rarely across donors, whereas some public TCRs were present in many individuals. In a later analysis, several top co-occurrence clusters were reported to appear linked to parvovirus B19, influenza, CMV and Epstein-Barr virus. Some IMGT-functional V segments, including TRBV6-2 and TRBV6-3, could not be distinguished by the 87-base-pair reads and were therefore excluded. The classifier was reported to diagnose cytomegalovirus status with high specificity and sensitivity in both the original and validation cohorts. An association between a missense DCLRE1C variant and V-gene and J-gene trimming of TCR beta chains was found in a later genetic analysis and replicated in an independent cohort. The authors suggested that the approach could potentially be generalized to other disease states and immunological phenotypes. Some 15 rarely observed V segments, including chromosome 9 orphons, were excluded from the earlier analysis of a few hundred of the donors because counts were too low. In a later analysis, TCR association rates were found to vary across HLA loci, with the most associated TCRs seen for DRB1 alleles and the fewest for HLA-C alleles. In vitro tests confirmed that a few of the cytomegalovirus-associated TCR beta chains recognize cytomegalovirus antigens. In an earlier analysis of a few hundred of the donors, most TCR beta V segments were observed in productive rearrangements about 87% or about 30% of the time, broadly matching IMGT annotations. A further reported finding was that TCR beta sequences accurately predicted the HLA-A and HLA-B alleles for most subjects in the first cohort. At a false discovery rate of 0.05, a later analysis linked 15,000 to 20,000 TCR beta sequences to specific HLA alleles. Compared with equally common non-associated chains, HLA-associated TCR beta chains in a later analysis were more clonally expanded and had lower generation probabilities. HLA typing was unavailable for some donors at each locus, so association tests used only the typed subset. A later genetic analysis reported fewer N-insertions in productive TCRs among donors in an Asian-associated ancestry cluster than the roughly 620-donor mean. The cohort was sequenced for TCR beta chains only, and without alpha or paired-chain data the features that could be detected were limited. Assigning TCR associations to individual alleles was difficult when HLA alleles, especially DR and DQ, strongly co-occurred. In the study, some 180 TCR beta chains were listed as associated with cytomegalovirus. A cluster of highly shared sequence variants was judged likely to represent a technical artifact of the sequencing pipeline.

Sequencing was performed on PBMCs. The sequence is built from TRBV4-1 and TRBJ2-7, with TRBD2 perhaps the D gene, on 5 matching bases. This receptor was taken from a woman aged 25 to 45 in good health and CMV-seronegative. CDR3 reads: CASSQESHSGAYEQYF. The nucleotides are TGCGCCAGCAGCCAAGAATCCCACAGCGGCGCCTACGAGCAGTACTTC.